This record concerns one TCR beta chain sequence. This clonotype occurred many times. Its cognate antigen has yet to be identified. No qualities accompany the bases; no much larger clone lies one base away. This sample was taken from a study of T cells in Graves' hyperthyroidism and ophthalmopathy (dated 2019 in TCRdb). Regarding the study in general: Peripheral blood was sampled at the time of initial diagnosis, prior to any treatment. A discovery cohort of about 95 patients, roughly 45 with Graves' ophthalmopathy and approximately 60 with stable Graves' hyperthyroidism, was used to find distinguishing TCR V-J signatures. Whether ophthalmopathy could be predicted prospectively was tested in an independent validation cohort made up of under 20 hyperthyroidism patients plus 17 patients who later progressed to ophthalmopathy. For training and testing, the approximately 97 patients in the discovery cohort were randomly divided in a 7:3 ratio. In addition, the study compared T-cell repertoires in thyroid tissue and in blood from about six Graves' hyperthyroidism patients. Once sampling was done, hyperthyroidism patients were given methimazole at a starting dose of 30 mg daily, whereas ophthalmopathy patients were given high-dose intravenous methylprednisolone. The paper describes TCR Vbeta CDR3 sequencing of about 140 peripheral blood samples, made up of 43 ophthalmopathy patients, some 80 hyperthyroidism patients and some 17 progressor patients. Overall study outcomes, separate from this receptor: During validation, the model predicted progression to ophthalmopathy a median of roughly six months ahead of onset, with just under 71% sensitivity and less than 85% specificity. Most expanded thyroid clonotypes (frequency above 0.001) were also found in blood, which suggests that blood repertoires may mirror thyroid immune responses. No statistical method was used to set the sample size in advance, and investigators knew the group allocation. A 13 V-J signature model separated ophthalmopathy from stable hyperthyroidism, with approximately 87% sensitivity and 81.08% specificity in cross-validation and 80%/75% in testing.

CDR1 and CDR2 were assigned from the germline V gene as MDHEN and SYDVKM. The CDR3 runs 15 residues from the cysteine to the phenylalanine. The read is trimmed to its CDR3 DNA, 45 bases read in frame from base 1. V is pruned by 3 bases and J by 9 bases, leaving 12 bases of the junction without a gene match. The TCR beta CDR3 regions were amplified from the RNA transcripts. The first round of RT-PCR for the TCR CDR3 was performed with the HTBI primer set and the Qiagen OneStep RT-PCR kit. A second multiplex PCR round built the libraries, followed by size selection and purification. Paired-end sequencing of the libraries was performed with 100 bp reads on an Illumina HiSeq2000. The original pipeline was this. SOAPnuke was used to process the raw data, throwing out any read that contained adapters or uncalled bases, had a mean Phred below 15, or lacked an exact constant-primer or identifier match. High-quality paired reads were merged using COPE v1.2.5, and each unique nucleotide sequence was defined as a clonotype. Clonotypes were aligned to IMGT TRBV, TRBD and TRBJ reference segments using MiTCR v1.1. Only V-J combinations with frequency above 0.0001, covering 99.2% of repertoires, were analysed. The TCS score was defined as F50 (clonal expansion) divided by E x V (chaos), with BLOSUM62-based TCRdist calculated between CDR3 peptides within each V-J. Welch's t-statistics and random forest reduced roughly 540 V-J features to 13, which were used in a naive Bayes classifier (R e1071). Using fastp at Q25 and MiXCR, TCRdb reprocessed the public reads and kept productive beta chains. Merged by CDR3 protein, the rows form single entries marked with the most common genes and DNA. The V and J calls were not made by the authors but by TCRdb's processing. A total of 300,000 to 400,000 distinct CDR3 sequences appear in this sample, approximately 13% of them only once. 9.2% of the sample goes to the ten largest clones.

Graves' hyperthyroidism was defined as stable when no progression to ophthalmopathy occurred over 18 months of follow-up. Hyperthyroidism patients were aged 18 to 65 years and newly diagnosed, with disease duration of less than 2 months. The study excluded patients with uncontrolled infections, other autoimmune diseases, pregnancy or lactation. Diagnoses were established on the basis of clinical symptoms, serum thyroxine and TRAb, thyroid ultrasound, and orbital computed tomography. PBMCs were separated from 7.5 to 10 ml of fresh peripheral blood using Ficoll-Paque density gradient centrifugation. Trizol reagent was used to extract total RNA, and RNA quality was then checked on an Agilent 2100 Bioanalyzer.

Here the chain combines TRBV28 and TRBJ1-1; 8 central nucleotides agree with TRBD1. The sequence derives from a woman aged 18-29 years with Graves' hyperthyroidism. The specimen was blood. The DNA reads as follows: TGTGCCAGCAGTTTTAACGGACAGGGATGGTCAAAAGCTTTCTTT. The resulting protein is CASSFNGQGWSKAFF. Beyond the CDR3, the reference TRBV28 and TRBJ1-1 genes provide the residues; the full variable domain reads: DVKVTQSSRYLVKRTGEKVFLECVQDMDHENMFWYRQDPGLGLRLIYFSYDVKMKEKGDIPEGYSVSREKKERFSLILESASTNQTSMYLCASSFNGQGWSKAFFGQGTRLTVV.